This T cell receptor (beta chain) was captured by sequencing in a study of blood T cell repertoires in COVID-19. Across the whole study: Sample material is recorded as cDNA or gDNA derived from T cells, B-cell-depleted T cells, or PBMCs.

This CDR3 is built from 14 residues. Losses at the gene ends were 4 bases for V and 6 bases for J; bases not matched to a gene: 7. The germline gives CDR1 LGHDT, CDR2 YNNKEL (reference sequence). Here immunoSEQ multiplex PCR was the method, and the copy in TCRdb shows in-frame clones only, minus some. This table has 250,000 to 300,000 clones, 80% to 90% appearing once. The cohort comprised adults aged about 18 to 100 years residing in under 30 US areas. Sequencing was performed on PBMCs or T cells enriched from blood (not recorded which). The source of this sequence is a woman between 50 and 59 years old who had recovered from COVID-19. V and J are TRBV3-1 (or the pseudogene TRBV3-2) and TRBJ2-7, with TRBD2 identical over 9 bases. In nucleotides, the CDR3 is TGTGCCAGCAGCCTTGGCGGGAGGGCCGTCGAGCAGTACTTC. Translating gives CASSLGGRAVEQYF.